The T cell receptor (beta chain) under discussion was sequenced for a study of OX40 agonist ivuxolimab in advanced cancers. Study-wide context: Three patients got partial responses; one had hepatocellular carcinoma and two had cutaneous melanoma. General observations from the study: In the 0.1 to 3.0 mg/kg range, CD4+ and CD8+ blood T cells had expanded clonally by week 6.

This CDR3 comprises 15 residues. The V end lost 3 bases, the J end lost 7 bases, and 18 bases lay between the germline ends. Germline assignment: CDR1 LGHNA and CDR2 YSLEER. As concerns this clone: Its specificity is not known.

Some clones are missing from TCRdb's copy, which holds only in-frame ones; the method was immunoSEQ multiplex PCR. In the table there are 70,000 or so clones, roughly 84% of which are singletons. The clonotype was recovered from an adult with an advanced solid tumor such as melanoma, head and neck, liver or kidney cancer. The specimen comprised CD4+ or CD8+ T cells sorted from blood, sampled in a trial of the OX40 agonist ivuxolimab. The rearrangement uses TRBV4-3 and TRBJ2-5, with a weak D call TRBD1 (6 bases). This CDR3 reads CASSQNPGVGGTQYF. The CDR3 nucleotides are TGCGCCAGCAGCCAGAACCCCGGGGTAGGGGGGACCCAGTACTTC.